This T cell receptor beta chain emerged from a study of monozygotic twins with inflammatory bowel disease. The CDR3 consists of 11 residues. From germline, CDR1 is SGHDN and CDR2 FVKESK. TCRdb reanalyzed the 5' RACE reads and collapses them to one entry per CDR3 protein, without DNA. Listed are some 300,000 distinct CDR3 sequences; 5% to 6% falls within the top ten. Overall study results and limits: Repertoire similarity matched across concordant and discordant twins, perhaps owing to limited power.

Turning to this clonotype: What it binds is not known.

The chain joins TRBV14 to TRBJ2-1; the D call of TRBD1 rests on TCRdb alone, since no DNA is present to check it. Sequenced material: blood. This receptor was identified in a human donor with ulcerative colitis or Crohn's disease, or a healthy co-twin of an affected twin (not recorded which). The CDR3 loop reads CASSEQGEQFF.